This entry lists 25 T cell receptor beta chains sequenced from one sample in a study of yellow fever vaccine responses in identical twins. MiXCR was run by TCRdb on the RT-PCR reads, yielding one entry per CDR3 protein. Of fewer than 9,500 distinct CDR3 sequences listed, roughly 88% are singletons. The sample was T cells from blood (PBMCs), unsorted or a sorted subset (not recorded which), taken before or after yellow fever vaccination (not recorded which). Receptors were obtained from a woman between 18 and 29 years old who received the yellow fever vaccine.

The chain joins TRBV3-1 to TRBJ2-7; 7 bases match TRBD1. The trim removed 1 base at V and 7 bases at J, leaving 10 bases unmatched. The CDR3 is made up of 15 amino acids. From germline, CDR1 is LGHDT and CDR2 YNNKEL (reference sequence). This CDR3 reads CASSQVGQVRGEQYF. The CDR3 DNA reads TGTGCCAGCAGCCAAGTCGGACAGGTTAGAGGAGAGCAGTACTTC.

V is TRBV6-1 and J is TRBJ1-4; TRBD1 aligns across 8 bases. The CDR3 is made up of 18 amino acids. Germline assignment: CDR1 MNHNS and CDR2 SASEGT. With V trimmed by 6 bases and J by 3 bases, 15 bases remained unmatched. The CDR3 bases are TGTGCCAGCAGGCCTAGACAGGGGTTATACGAGGCTAATGAAAAACTGTTTTTT. Translated: CASRPRQGLYEANEKLFF.

This clonotype was seen a handful of times. The CDR3 DNA sequence: TGCAGCGTAACTAGCGGCGATACGCAGTATTTT. Its translation is CSVTSGDTQYF. The rearrangement links TRBV29-1 to TRBJ2-3; 8 bases line up with TRBD2. The CDR3 runs 11 residues. The germline gives CDR1 SQVTM, CDR2 ANQGSEA. J gave up 6 bases and V 6 bases, and 2 bases lay outside the gene matches.

V is TRBV10-1 and J is TRBJ1-6; D remains ambiguous. This CDR3 comprises 17 residues. Germline CDR1 WNHNN, CDR2 SYGVQD (reference sequence). The V end lost 5 bases, the J end lost 0 bases, and 14 bases lay between the germline ends. The CDR3 DNA reads TGCGCCAGCAGTTACAACGTGCTAGACTCCTATAATTCACCCCTCCACTTT. Residues: CASSYNVLDSYNSPLHF.

The rearrangement uses TRBV14 and TRBJ2-7; D uncertain. The V gene lost 1 base and the J gene lost 2 bases, with 9 bases spanning the gap. The CDR3 length is 14 residues. The germline gives CDR1 SGHDN, CDR2 FVKESK. Written as DNA, the CDR3 is TGTGCCAGCAGCCAAGGATCAGGCGCCTACGAGCAGTACGTC. Its protein product is CASSQGSGAYEQYV.

This chain connects TRBV13 to TRBJ2-3; 14 bases fit TRBD2. This CDR3 spans 16 amino acids. Germline CDR1 PRHDT, CDR2 FYEKMQ (reference sequence). V gave up 5 bases and J gave up 6 bases; unmatched junction bases: 7. The CDR3 nucleotides are TGTGCCAGCAGCAGCGGGACTAGCGGGAGTCCGGATACGCAGTATTTT. It codes for CASSSGTSGSPDTQYF. Full variable domain (rest looked up from reference TRBV13 and TRBJ2-3): AAGVIQSPRHLIKEKRETATLKCYPIPRHDTVYWYQQGPGQDPQFLISFYEKMQSDKGSIPDRFSAQQFSDYHSELNMSSLELGDSALYFCASSSGTSGSPDTQYFGPGTRLTVL.

The chain couples TRBV5-6 to TRBJ2-5, with 8 bases that match TRBD2. The germline V gene has CDR1 SGHDT and CDR2 YYEEEE. After removal of 2 bases from V and 5 bases from J, the junction contained 14 bases not matched to a gene. CDR3 length equals 17 residues. The CDR3 sequence is CASSFPDRTSPKETQYF. The CDR3 region has the DNA TGTGCCAGCAGCTTCCCCGACCGGACTAGCCCCAAGGAGACCCAGTACTTC. The full variable domain, completed using reference TRBV5-6 and TRBJ2-5, is DAGVTQSPTHLIKTRGQQVTLRCSPKSGHDTVSWYQQALGQGPQFIFQYYEEEERQRGNFPDRFSGHQFPNYSSELNVNALLLGDSALYLCASSFPDRTSPKETQYFGPGTRLLVL.

The chain has TRBV10-3 and TRBJ1-3; D possibly corresponds to TRBD1 (5 bases). Germline values: CDR1 ENHRY, CDR2 SYGVKD. The CDR3 is made up of 12 amino acids. The V end was cut by 7 bases, the J end by 1 base, with 5 bases between. CDR3 in amino acids: CAITGSGNTIYF. In nucleotides, the CDR3 is TGTGCCATCACAGGGTCTGGAAACACCATATATTTT.

V gene TRBV4-1 combines with J gene TRBJ2-5; 8 bases are a match to TRBD2. Per the germline V gene, CDR1 is MGHRA and CDR2 is YSYEKL. The CDR3 consists of 17 residues. Germline trimming cut 0 bases from V and 1 base from J; bases unmatched to any gene: 7. The CDR3 protein is CASSQDLVAGRQETQYF. In nucleotides, the CDR3 is TGCGCCAGCAGCCAAGATCTGGTAGCGGGGCGCCAAGAGACCCAGTACTTC.

This rearrangement joins TRBV18 to TRBJ2-5, with a tentative D call TRBD2 (6 bases). CDR1 and CDR2 (germline): KGHSH, LQKENI. Trimming left V 2 bases short and J 3 bases short, with 10 bases between. The CDR3 is made up of 14 amino acids. The CDR3 sequence: CASSPATSEETQYF. The CDR3 nucleotides are TGTGCCAGCTCACCAGCGACTAGTGAAGAGACCCAGTACTTC.

This rearrangement joins TRBV5-1 to TRBJ2-7, with unresolved D. The CDR3 extends over 13 amino acids. Trimming removed 0 bases at V and 1 base at J, with 5 bases between. Germline CDR1 SGHRS, CDR2 YFSETQ. This CDR3 reads CASSLAPSYEQYF. The CDR3, as DNA: TGCGCCAGCAGCTTGGCCCCGTCCTACGAGCAGTACTTC.

The chain is built from TRBV25-1 and TRBJ1-1; TRBD1 matches 8 bases. The CDR3 has 17 residues. Germline V gene sequence: CDR1 MGHDK, CDR2 SYGVNS. V lost 6 bases to trimming and J lost 0 bases; unmatched junction nucleotides: 12. The CDR3 sequence: CASSNSDRGYMNTEAFF. The CDR3 DNA reads TGTGCCAGCAGCAACAGCGACAGGGGATACATGAACACTGAAGCTTTCTTT.

The J gene is TRBJ1-1, the V gene TRBV9; a weak D match, TRBD1 (6 bases). The V end was cut by 0 bases, the J end by 4 bases, with 13 bases between. The germline CDR1 and CDR2 sequences are SGDLS and YYNGEE. The CDR3 spans 15 residues. DNA for the CDR3: TGTGCCAGCAGCGTAGTAGGGGGGGGCGGCACTGAAGCTTTCTTT. Residues: CASSVVGGGGTEAFF. Filled out from reference TRBV9 and TRBJ1-1, the complete variable domain reads DSGVTQTPKHLITATGQRVTLRCSPRSGDLSVYWYQQSLDQGLQFLIQYYNGEERAKGNILERFSAQQFPDLHSELNLSSLELGDSALYFCASSVVGGGGTEAFFGQGTRLTVV.

This chain links TRBV29-1 with TRBJ2-3; 9 nucleotides align to TRBD2. This CDR3 spans 14 amino acids. CDR1 is SQVTM and CDR2 is ANQGSEA in the germline V gene. The trim removed 3 bases at V and 4 bases at J, leaving 5 bases unmatched. For the CDR3, the DNA is TGCAGCGTTGAGTGGCGGGAGGGGGCAGATACGCAGTATTTT. Its protein is CSVEWREGADTQYF.

The rearrangement joins TRBV7-6 to TRBJ2-3, with D tentatively TRBD1 or TRBD2 (5 bases each). The V and J ends lost 4 bases and 5 bases respectively, with 7 bases between them. The CDR3 spans 12 residues. Germline CDR1 and CDR2: SGHVS and FNYEAQ. CDR3 DNA sequence: TGTGCCAGCAGCTCTGGGGGAGATACGCAGTATTTT. Its protein product is CASSSGGDTQYF.

Note on this clonotype: An end of the junction does not agree with germline; a read error may underlie this. The rearrangement uses TRBV29-1 and TRBJ2-4; 9 nucleotides match TRBD2. Looked up from germline, CDR1 is SQVTM and CDR2 is ANQGSEA. The CDR3 has 15 residues. This CDR3 reads CSVGGLRGGKNIQYF. The CDR3 bases are TGCAGCGTTGGGGGTCTGCGGGGGGGGAAAAACATCCAGTACTTC.

The chain carries TRBV23-1 and TRBJ2-7; the match to TRBD2 covers 7 bases. TRBV23-1 is treated as an ORF (open reading frame) with a function not yet certain. The CDR3 totals 15 residues. J gave up 0 bases and V 8 bases, and 10 bases lay outside the gene matches. CDR3 nucleotides: TGCGCCAGCGGACCAGGGAGGGACTACTCCTACGAGCAGTACGTC. The encoded protein is CASGPGRDYSYEQYV.

This clonotype was counted between two and nine times. The chain carries TRBV12-3 or TRBV12-4 and TRBJ2-4; no definite D call. Trimming stripped 6 bases from V and 0 bases from J, with 12 bases between. The CDR3 sequence is 15 residues long. CDR3 residues: CASSRASLAKNIQYF. DNA of the CDR3: TGTGCCAGCAGCCGAGCGTCCCTAGCCAAAAACATTCAGTACTTC.

CDR3 DNA: TGTGCCAGCAGGACCGGGACTAGCGTCGTGGAGACCCAGTACTTC. This translates into CASRTGTSVVETQYF. The chain carries TRBV6-1 and TRBJ2-5, with 10 bases identical to TRBD2. The germline CDR1 and CDR2 sequences are MNHNS and SASEGT. With 6 bases clipped from V and 5 bases from J, the junction kept 9 bases outside the gene matches. The CDR3 is 15 amino acids.

The chain joins TRBV2 to TRBJ1-1, with 7 nucleotides matching TRBD1. V gave up 5 bases and J gave up 0 bases; unmatched junction bases: 6. CDR1 and CDR2 (germline): SNHLY, FYNNEI. This CDR3 contains 15 residues. The CDR3 DNA sequence: TGTGCCAGCAGTAGACAGGGAAGTATGAACACTGAAGCTTTCTTT. Protein product: CASSRQGSMNTEAFF.

The chain uses TRBV14 and TRBJ2-1; 11 bases fit TRBD2. V shed 5 bases and J 7 bases; nucleotides not matched to a gene: 10. CDR3 length: 16 amino acids. Per the germline V gene, CDR1 is SGHDN and CDR2 is FVKESK. CDR3 sequence (DNA): TGTGCCAGCAGCTACTCCGGGACTAGCGGATATAATGAGCAGTTCTTC. Translated: CASSYSGTSGYNEQFF.

The chain carries TRBV28 and TRBJ2-1, with D perhaps being TRBD1 or TRBD2 (6 bases each). Between the trimmed V and J ends, which lost 4 bases and 3 bases, there was a span of 16 bases. The CDR3 has 16 residues. CDR1 and CDR2 from the germline V gene are MDHEN and SYDVKM. DNA of the CDR3: TGTGCCAGCAGTTCGGGAGAAGCAGGGGACTACAATGAGCAGTTCTTC. It yields the protein CASSSGEAGDYNEQFF.

CDR3 sequence: CASSLQETQYF. In nucleotides, the CDR3 is TGTGCCAGCAGCCTACAAGAGACCCAGTACTTC. This rearrangement joins TRBV12-3 or TRBV12-4 to TRBJ2-5; D not certain. The CDR3 has 11 amino acids. Trimming removed 6 bases from V and 2 bases from J, with 4 bases in between.

The genes are TRBV13 and TRBJ2-2; TRBD2 matches at 9 bases. This CDR3 comprises 15 residues. Germline assignment: CDR1 PRHDT and CDR2 FYEKMQ (reference sequence). V lost 6 bases, J lost 5 bases, and 7 bases stayed unmatched. The CDR3 DNA reads TGTGCCAGCAGAGCTAGCGGGATGGGGACCGGGGAGCTGTTTTTT. It yields the protein CASRASGMGTGELFF.

The genes are TRBV4-1 and TRBJ1-5; 7 nucleotides line up with TRBD1. The CDR3 sequence is 16 residues long. Germline V lookup: CDR1 MGHRA, CDR2 YSYEKL. The V and J ends lost 4 bases and 0 bases, in that order; junction bases with no gene match: 6. The CDR3 reads CASSPSGQISNQPQHF. The CDR3 DNA reads as TGCGCCAGCAGCCCGTCGGGACAGATTAGCAATCAGCCCCAGCATTTT.